These 15 T cell receptor beta chains originate from one sample sequenced in a study of T cells in tuberculosis. Assay: immunoSEQ multiplex PCR; the TCRdb copy retains only in-frame clones and omits some. The table has roughly 59,000 clones, around 86% seen once. Sorting used thawed, overnight-rested PBMC stained with anti-CD3, a viability dye and GMM-loaded CD1B tetramer. The CD1B tetramers carried C32 glucose monomycolate purified from Rhodococcus equi. Sequencing was performed on CD1b-GMM tetramer-negative cells sorted from PBMCs. The receptors were sampled from an adult woman with latent tuberculosis.

Regarding this clone: The sample has other DNA sequences that encode this CDR3 too. The chain employs TRBV9 and TRBJ2-7; a weak D match, TRBD2 (5 bases). CDR1 is SGDLS and CDR2 is YYNGEE in the germline V gene. V was cut by 4 bases and J by 0 bases, with 17 bases left in between. CDR3 length: 16 amino acids. This chain's CDR3 is CASSTPRGKVSYEQYF. Here the CDR3 DNA reads TGTGCCAGCAGCACCCCACGGGGAAAAGTCTCCTACGAGCAGTACTTC.

The chain carries TRBV12-5 and TRBJ2-1; a weak D match, TRBD2 (5 bases). CDR1 is LGHNT, CDR2 FRNRAP, per germline. V was cut by 6 bases and J by 6 bases, with 9 bases left in between. The CDR3 totals 12 residues. The CDR3 reads CASGLRGNEQFF. As DNA, the CDR3 is TGTGCTAGTGGCCTCCGGGGCAATGAGCAGTTCTTC.

This clone was seen a few times. The chain carries TRBV7-2 and TRBJ2-3, with TRBD2 matching 14 bases. The V gene end was trimmed by 0 bases and the J gene end by 3 bases; junction bases not matched to a gene: 5. This CDR3 spans 18 amino acids. Germline CDR1 reads SGHTA; CDR2 reads FQGNSA. The CDR3 reads CASSLAPRTSGGTDTQYF. The CDR3 DNA is TGTGCCAGCAGCTTAGCGCCCAGGACTAGCGGGGGGACAGATACGCAGTATTTT.

V gene TRBV19 combines with J gene TRBJ1-5; the match to TRBD1 covers 8 bases. The CDR3 has 17 residues. Trimming cost V 3 bases and J 1 base; bases outside gene matches: 8. Looked up from germline, CDR1 is LNHDA and CDR2 is SQIVND (reference sequence). The CDR3 region has the DNA TGTGCCAGTAGTATTTTCCCACAGGGGGGGAGCAATCAGCCCCAGCATTTT. Translated, it gives CASSIFPQGGSNQPQHF.

The gene calls are TRBV19 and TRBJ2-1; 9 positions match TRBD1. Germline CDR1 and CDR2: LNHDA and SQIVND (reference sequence). The CDR3 covers 16 residues. Trimming cost V 4 bases and J 0 bases; bases outside gene matches: 4. The CDR3 DNA reads TGTGCCAGTAGTACGGACAGGGGATTCTCCTACAATGAGCAGTTCTTC. Amino acids: CASSTDRGFSYNEQFF.

The V gene is TRBV27, the J gene TRBJ1-1; D uncertain. Germline CDR1 is MNHEY and CDR2 is SMNVEV (reference sequence). V shed 1 base and J shed 6 bases, with 15 bases lying between them. This CDR3 contains 15 residues. Here the CDR3 reads CASSLLRPGLAEAFF. The DNA for the CDR3 is TGTGCCAGCAGTTTATTGAGGCCCGGTCTCGCTGAAGCTTTCTTT.

The chain combines TRBV18 with TRBJ2-1; a weak D match, TRBD1 (6 bases). V was shortened by 0 bases and J by 6 bases, with 12 bases between the two germline ends. Germline V gene lookup returns CDR1 KGHSH and CDR2 LQKENI. This CDR3 has 15 amino acids. CDR3 bases: TGTGCCAGCTCACCACCCTGGACAGACCTCAATGAGCAGTTCTTC. It codes for CASSPPWTDLNEQFF.

This clone appeared once. This chain joins TRBV6-1 and TRBJ1-2; D is unclear. The germline V gene encodes CDR1 MNHNS and CDR2 SASEGT. The V gene lost 5 bases and the J gene lost 7 bases, with 8 bases spanning the gap. The CDR3 extends over 11 amino acids. CDR3 sequence reads: CASSQTSGYTF. The CDR3 DNA reads as TGTGCCAGCAGTCAAACTAGTGGCTACACCTTC.

The chain couples TRBV6-1 to TRBJ2-1; D is possibly TRBD2 (6 bases). The CDR3 is made up of 13 amino acids. The V and J ends lost 11 bases and 0 bases respectively, with 11 bases between them. From germline, CDR1 is MNHNS and CDR2 SASEGT. The CDR3 loop is CAAGLLSYNEQFF. CDR3 nucleotides: TGTGCCGCGGGACTTCTCTCCTACAATGAGCAGTTCTTC.

This chain uses TRBV5-7 with TRBJ2-2; 7 bases fit TRBD1. TRBV5-7 is sorted into the ORF group, with uncertain function. This CDR3 comprises 16 residues. The V gene end was trimmed by 1 base and the J gene end by 4 bases; junction bases not matched to a gene: 7. The CDR3 DNA reads as TGTGCCAGCAGCTTGAGTACAAGGGGGCTCACCGGGGAGCTGTTTTTT. Protein sequence: CASSLSTRGLTGELFF.

This chain uses TRBV28 with TRBJ1-2; D is unclear. The length of the CDR3 is 15 residues. Germline CDR1 and CDR2: MDHEN and SYDVKM. V was pared by 6 bases and J by 1 base, with 15 bases between. In DNA, the CDR3 is TGTGCCAGCAGCCCCCCGAGGGCGGGTAACTATGGCTACACCTTC. Its protein product is CASSPPRAGNYGYTF.

The chain uses TRBV7-8 and TRBJ2-7; perhaps TRBD2 as D (6 bases). CDR1 SGHVS and CDR2 FQNEAQ come from the germline V gene. The ends were cut back, 1 base at V and 1 base at J, with 8 bases in the middle. The CDR3 length is 14 residues. This CDR3 reads CASSLEEGSYEQYF. CDR3 nucleotides: TGTGCCAGCAGCTTAGAGGAGGGATCCTACGAGCAGTACTTC.

The chain couples TRBV2 to TRBJ1-3, with D perhaps TRBD1 (5 bases). V gave up 0 bases and J gave up 2 bases, with 11 bases separating them. Germline values: CDR1 SNHLY, CDR2 FYNNEI. The CDR3 covers 16 residues. CDR3 sequence (DNA): TGTGCCAGCAGTGAAGCGGGGGGGGACCCTGGAAACACCATATATTTT. This encodes CASSEAGGDPGNTIYF.

In this sample, this clone turned up a few times. The rearrangement links TRBV11-2 to TRBJ2-3; 11 nucleotides agree with TRBD2. This CDR3 is 16 amino acids long. V gave up 1 base and J gave up 3 bases; unmatched junction bases: 3. CDR1 and CDR2 from the germline V gene are SGHAT and FQNNGV. The CDR3 here is CASSLVASGGTDTQYF. In nucleotides, the CDR3 is TGTGCCAGCAGCTTAGTGGCTAGCGGGGGGACAGATACGCAGTATTTT.

The V call is TRBV27, the J call TRBJ2-5; 10 bases line up with TRBD2. Looked up from germline, CDR1 is MNHEY and CDR2 is SMNVEV (reference sequence). J lost 5 bases, V lost 8 bases, and 11 bases had no gene match. This CDR3 is 15 amino acids long. Here the CDR3 reads CASQAQRGGMETQYF. The CDR3 coding sequence is TGTGCCAGCCAAGCACAGCGGGGGGGCATGGAGACCCAGTACTTC.